The clone carrying this T cell receptor (beta chain) has a handful of counts. Its antigen is unknown. The germline gives CDR1 SQVTM, CDR2 ANQGSEA. Trimming shortened V by 4 bases and J by 4 bases, and 8 bases separated the two germline ends. The CDR3 extends over 12 amino acids. The record originates from a study of T cell repertoires in cytomegalovirus infection. Turning to the study itself: CMV infection plus the matching HLA type was flagged by public TCR beta signatures.

Study-wide results and caveats: Carriers of CMV and the relevant HLA type were discriminated by public TCR beta frequency. Within the response measured ex vivo, HLA-C-restricted CMV-specific TCR beta clonotypes were dominant.

TCRdb processed the reads anew with MiXCR; each CDR3 protein has one entry. The table has a few hundred thousand distinct CDR3 sequences, 15% to 20% seen once. The TCR was taken from a human donor in good health (CMV status not recorded). Some clones in this sample may be carry-over from other donors' samples. This chain connects TRBV29-1 to TRBJ1-3, with a possible D match to TRBD1 (5 bases). The sequenced sample consisted of PBMCs. CDR3 sequence (DNA): TGCAGCGTTGTAGGGGTCGGAAACACCATATATTTT. It specifies CSVVGVGNTIYF.